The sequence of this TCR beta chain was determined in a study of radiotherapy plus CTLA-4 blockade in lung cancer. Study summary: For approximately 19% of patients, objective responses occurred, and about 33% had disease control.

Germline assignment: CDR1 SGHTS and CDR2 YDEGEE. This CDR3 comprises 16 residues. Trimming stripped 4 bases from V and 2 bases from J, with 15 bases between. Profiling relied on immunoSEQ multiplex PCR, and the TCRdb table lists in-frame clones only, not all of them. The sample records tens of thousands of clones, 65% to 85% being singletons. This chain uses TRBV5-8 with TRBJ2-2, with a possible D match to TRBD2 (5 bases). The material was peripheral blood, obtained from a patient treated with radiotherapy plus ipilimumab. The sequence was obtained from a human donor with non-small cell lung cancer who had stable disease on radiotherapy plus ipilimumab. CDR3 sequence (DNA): TGTGCCAGCAGCAAGACTATGGACTTTAACACCGGGGAGCTGTTTTTT. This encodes CASSKTMDFNTGELFF.